Each of the 25 T cell receptor beta chains below was sequenced from the same sample in a study of cytomegalovirus exposure and HLA in healthy donors. PCR primers comprised 60 Vbeta and 13 Jbeta primers. Sequencing was performed with immunoSEQ multiplex PCR; in TCRdb, only in-frame clones are kept and a portion is missing. The sample shows fewer than 200,000 clones, around 80% of them seen only once. Sequencing input: PBMCs. These TCRs come from a woman aged 50 to 65 in good health and CMV-seropositive.

This chain connects TRBV9 to TRBJ1-6, with 11 nucleotides matching TRBD1. CDR3 length: 16 amino acids. V trimming: 0 bases; J trimming: 6 bases; junction bases outside the gene matches: 2. Germline V gene sequence: CDR1 SGDLS, CDR2 YYNGEE. CDR3 nucleotides: TGTGCCAGCAGCGTAGGGGGGACAGGGGGTAATTCACCCCTCCACTTT. It specifies CASSVGGTGGNSPLHF. The complete variable domain, with remaining parts taken from reference TRBV9 and TRBJ1-6, reads DSGVTQTPKHLITATGQRVTLRCSPRSGDLSVYWYQQSLDQGLQFLIQYYNGEERAKGNILERFSAQQFPDLHSELNLSSLELGDSALYFCASSVGGTGGNSPLHFGNGTRLTVT.

This clone was picked up one time. The rearrangement links TRBV4-2 to TRBJ2-1; TRBD2 matches at 7 bases. In germline, CDR1 is LGHNA, CDR2 YNFKEQ. The CDR3 length is 15 residues. The J segment lost 6 bases and the V segment lost 5 bases, leaving 10 bases of the junction unmatched. CDR3 residues: CASSSQAGTPNEQFF. The CDR3 nucleotides read TGTGCCAGCAGCAGCCAAGCGGGGACTCCCAATGAGCAGTTCTTC.

This chain uses TRBV7-8 with TRBJ1-2; D is ambiguous. Germline V gives CDR1 SGHVS, CDR2 FQNEAQ. CDR3 length equals 14 residues. Trimming removed 5 bases from V and 4 bases from J, with 14 bases in between. CDR3 DNA: TGTGCCAGCAGCATTGGAGGCGGTACCTATGGCTACACCTTC. The encoded protein is CASSIGGGTYGYTF.

The gene calls are TRBV5-1 and TRBJ2-1, with D uncertain. V was shortened by 4 bases and J by 1 base, with 15 bases between the two germline ends. The CDR3 covers 16 residues. Per the germline V gene, CDR1 is SGHRS and CDR2 is YFSETQ. The CDR3 sequence is CASSPSLALSYNEQFF. The CDR3 DNA sequence: TGCGCCAGCAGCCCGTCCCTTGCGTTGTCCTACAATGAGCAGTTCTTC.

The V call is TRBV19, the J call TRBJ1-1; no reliable D call. Germline V gene lookup returns CDR1 LNHDA and CDR2 SQIVND (reference sequence). V was shortened by 5 bases and J by 0 bases, with 7 bases between the two germline ends. The CDR3 has 13 residues. CDR3 sequence reads: CASSLNMNTEAFF. CDR3 DNA sequence: TGTGCCAGTAGTTTAAATATGAACACTGAAGCTTTCTTT.

This clone showed up just a few times. The chain is built from TRBV13 and TRBJ2-7; possible D gene TRBD1, 6 bases. Germline CDR1 is PRHDT and CDR2 is FYEKMQ (reference sequence). Trimming took 4 bases from V and 4 from J, leaving 8 bases between them. The CDR3 is 12 residues long. The CDR3 coding sequence is TGTGCCAGCAGCTCACAGGGTTACGAGCAGTACTTC. Translated, it gives CASSSQGYEQYF.

CDR3 DNA sequence: TGTGCCAGCAGCCAAGGTCTCCGGGGGGGAGCGGCGTTTTACAATGAGCAGTTCTTC. It is translated as CASSQGLRGGAAFYNEQFF. The chain is built from TRBV14 and TRBJ2-1, with TRBD2 identical over 8 bases. The V and J ends lost 1 base and 4 bases, in that order; junction bases with no gene match: 15. The CDR3 is 19 residues long. Germline CDR1 reads SGHDN; CDR2 reads FVKESK.

V gene TRBV28 combines with J gene TRBJ2-7; 12 bases agree with TRBD1. CDR3 size: 15 residues. Germline CDR1 is MDHEN and CDR2 is SYDVKM. Unmatched junction bases numbered 5, after V lost 5 bases and J lost 3 bases. The CDR3 DNA is TGTGCCAGCAGTCTTGGGACAGGGGGCTTCTACGAGCAGTACTTC. Its translation: CASSLGTGGFYEQYF. The full variable domain, its missing parts supplied by reference TRBV28 and TRBJ2-7, is DVKVTQSSRYLVKRTGEKVFLECVQDMDHENMFWYRQDPGLGLRLIYFSYDVKMKEKGDIPEGYSVSREKKERFSLILESASTNQTSMYLCASSLGTGGFYEQYFGPGTRLTVT.

V usage is TRBV30 and J usage is TRBJ2-1, with TRBD1 matching over 8 bases. CDR1 is GTSNPN and CDR2 is SVGIG in the germline V gene (reference sequence). V gave up 5 bases and J gave up 4 bases; unmatched junction bases: 4. This CDR3 is built from 13 residues. For the CDR3, the DNA is TGTGCCTGGGAGGGACAGGCGTACAATGAGCAGTTCTTC. Translating it yields CAWEGQAYNEQFF.

The chain recombines TRBV4-1 with TRBJ1-2; D perhaps matches TRBD1 (5 bases). The CDR3 is made up of 13 amino acids. The germline V and J ends were trimmed by 3 bases and 4 bases, with 9 bases remaining between them. Per germline, CDR1 MGHRA and CDR2 YSYEKL. This CDR3 reads CASSHQGGYGYTF. The CDR3 DNA reads TGCGCCAGCAGCCATCAGGGAGGCTATGGCTACACCTTC.

The J gene is TRBJ1-1, the V gene TRBV6-5; a possible D gene is TRBD1 (5 bases). Germline-derived CDR1 and CDR2 are MNHEY and SVGAGI. The CDR3 extends over 14 amino acids. V was pared by 5 bases and J by 3 bases, with 13 bases between. The CDR3 sequence is CASSPTAWDTEAFF. The CDR3 nucleotides read TGTGCCAGCAGTCCGACAGCGTGGGACACTGAAGCTTTCTTT.

The genes are TRBV4-3 and TRBJ2-3; 8 nucleotides line up with TRBD2. The CDR3 length is 16 residues. The germline gives CDR1 LGHNA, CDR2 YSLEER. V gave up 1 base and J gave up 1 base; unmatched junction bases: 4. The CDR3 DNA is TGCGCCAGCAGCCAAGGACGGCGGGGGGGCACAGATACGCAGTATTTT. Its protein is CASSQGRRGGTDTQYF.

This chain joins TRBV6-5 and TRBJ1-2, with D unclear. V gave up 0 bases and J gave up 0 bases, with 11 bases separating them. This CDR3 contains 16 residues. Per the germline V gene, CDR1 is MNHEY and CDR2 is SVGAGI. In DNA form, the CDR3 reads TGTGCCAGCAGTTACTCGATCTACAGAGCTAACTATGGCTACACCTTC. Protein: CASSYSIYRANYGYTF.

The gene calls are TRBV7-3 and TRBJ2-6, with 9 bases fitting TRBD1. The germline CDR1 and CDR2 sequences are SGHTA and FQGTGA. CDR3 length: 20 amino acids. The V and J ends lost 5 bases and 1 base, in that order; junction bases with no gene match: 15. CDR3 protein: CASSPTPMGQGYSGANVLTF. In DNA, the CDR3 is TGTGCCAGCAGCCCCACCCCCATGGGACAGGGATATTCTGGGGCCAACGTCCTGACTTTC.

This clone was counted only a few times. The chain uses TRBV10-3 and TRBJ1-6; possible D gene TRBD1, 5 bases. The CDR3 is 16 residues long. The V gene's germline CDR1 is ENHRY and CDR2 SYGVKD. V gave up 5 bases and J gave up 5 bases, with 16 bases separating them. The CDR3 sequence: CAISPGTNQNNSPLHF. The CDR3 bases are TGTGCCATCAGTCCAGGGACTAATCAGAATAATTCACCCCTCCACTTT.

The rearrangement uses TRBV19 and TRBJ1-4, with 8 positions matching TRBD1. V lost 3 bases to trimming and J lost 9 bases; unmatched junction nucleotides: 3. This CDR3 region has 13 residues. The germline V gene has CDR1 LNHDA and CDR2 SQIVND (reference sequence). The CDR3, as DNA: TGTGCCAGTAGTATTTCAGGGGGCAAAAAACTGTTTTTT. Protein sequence: CASSISGGKKLFF.

There are a few counts of this clone. The chain employs TRBV28 and TRBJ1-1, with 9 nucleotides matching TRBD1. The germline V gene has CDR1 MDHEN and CDR2 SYDVKM. The CDR3 is made up of 15 amino acids. After removal of 3 bases from V and 2 bases from J, the junction contained 4 bases not matched to a gene. As DNA, the CDR3 is TGTGCCAGCAGTTTTCCGGGACAGGGTAACACTGAAGCTTTCTTT. Residues: CASSFPGQGNTEAFF. The full variable domain, in which reference TRBV28 and TRBJ1-1 provide the parts outside the CDR3, is DVKVTQSSRYLVKRTGEKVFLECVQDMDHENMFWYRQDPGLGLRLIYFSYDVKMKEKGDIPEGYSVSREKKERFSLILESASTNQTSMYLCASSFPGQGNTEAFFGQGTRLTVV.

This clone turned up a few times. The chain joins TRBV2 to TRBJ1-3, with 11 bases lining up with TRBD1. In germline, CDR1 is SNHLY, CDR2 FYNNEI. V shed 5 bases and J 1 base; nucleotides not matched to a gene: 4. This CDR3 is 16 amino acids long. CDR3 amino acids: CASSLDRGQSGNTIYF. In DNA, the CDR3 is TGTGCCAGCAGTTTGGACAGGGGGCAGTCTGGAAACACCATATATTTT. The entire variable domain, with the rest obtained from reference TRBV2 and TRBJ1-3, is as follows: EPEVTQTPSHQVTQMGQEVILRCVPISNHLYFYWYRQILGQKVEFLVSFYNNEISEKSEIFDDQFSVERPDGSNFTLKIRSTKLEDSAMYFCASSLDRGQSGNTIYFGEGSWLTVV.

The chain links TRBV4-2 to TRBJ2-2; D gene unclear. This CDR3 has 18 amino acids. Trimming shortened V by 1 base and J by 1 base, and 16 bases separated the two germline ends. Germline assignment: CDR1 LGHNA and CDR2 YNFKEQ. The CDR3 nucleotides are TGTGCCAGCAGCCAAGCTCTCTTTCCAGCGCGGAACACCGGGGAGCTGTTTTTT. It yields the protein CASSQALFPARNTGELFF.

The V gene is TRBV5-1, the J gene TRBJ2-2; a possible D gene is TRBD1 (5 bases). From germline, CDR1 is SGHRS and CDR2 YFSETQ. The V and J ends lost 1 base and 4 bases respectively, with 14 bases between them. The CDR3 is 16 residues long. Here the CDR3 reads CASSLLGADATGELFF. CDR3 in DNA: TGCGCCAGCAGCTTGTTAGGGGCAGACGCCACCGGGGAGCTGTTTTTT.

The chain combines TRBV7-9 with TRBJ1-2; 9 bases match TRBD1. The CDR3 covers 16 residues. CDR1 is SEHNR and CDR2 is FQNEAQ in the germline V gene (reference sequence). V shed 5 bases and J 1 base; nucleotides not matched to a gene: 8. The CDR3 protein is CASSPIRDRVNYGYTF. The DNA for the CDR3 is TGTGCCAGCAGCCCTATCCGGGACAGGGTTAACTATGGCTACACCTTC.

The rearrangement links TRBV6-4 to TRBJ2-3; 8 positions agree with TRBD1. CDR3 length: 15 amino acids. V was clipped by 0 bases and J by 5 bases; unmatched bases: 4. The germline V gene encodes CDR1 MRHNA and CDR2 SNTAGT. The CDR3 DNA is TGTGCCAGCAGTGACTCGCAGGGGGCACAAGATACGCAGTATTTT. It codes for CASSDSQGAQDTQYF.

The J gene is TRBJ2-7, the V gene TRBV11-3; TRBD1 matches 7 bases. This CDR3 has 12 residues. Germline assignment: CDR1 SGHNT and CDR2 YENEEA. The trim removed 3 bases at V and 6 bases at J, leaving 2 bases unmatched. CDR3 sequence (DNA): TGTGCCAGCAGCTTCGCAGGGGGCGAGCAGTACTTC. It translates to CASSFAGGEQYF. Drawing the rest from reference TRBV11-3 and TRBJ2-7, the complete variable domain is EAGVVQSPRYKIIEKKQPVAFWCNPISGHNTLYWYLQNLGQGPELLIRYENEEAVDDSQLPKDRFSAERLKGVDSTLKIQPAELGDSAVYLCASSFAGGEQYFGPGTRLTVT.

This clone has just one count. The V gene is TRBV28, the J gene TRBJ1-5, with D uncertain. This CDR3 is 17 amino acids long. V shed 5 bases and J shed 0 bases, with 17 bases lying between them. Germline assignment: CDR1 MDHEN and CDR2 SYDVKM. This chain's CDR3 is CASSPVRTDNSNQPQHF. CDR3 DNA sequence: TGTGCCAGCAGTCCCGTTCGGACTGATAATAGCAATCAGCCCCAGCATTTT.

This chain uses TRBV25-1 with TRBJ1-2, with 8 bases identical to TRBD1. The CDR3 sequence is 14 residues long. After removal of 2 bases from V and 8 bases from J, the junction contained 7 bases not matched to a gene. The germline gives CDR1 MGHDK, CDR2 SYGVNS. CDR3 residues: CASSEPTGASGYTF. The CDR3 DNA follows: TGTGCCAGCAGTGAACCGACAGGGGCAAGCGGCTACACCTTC.